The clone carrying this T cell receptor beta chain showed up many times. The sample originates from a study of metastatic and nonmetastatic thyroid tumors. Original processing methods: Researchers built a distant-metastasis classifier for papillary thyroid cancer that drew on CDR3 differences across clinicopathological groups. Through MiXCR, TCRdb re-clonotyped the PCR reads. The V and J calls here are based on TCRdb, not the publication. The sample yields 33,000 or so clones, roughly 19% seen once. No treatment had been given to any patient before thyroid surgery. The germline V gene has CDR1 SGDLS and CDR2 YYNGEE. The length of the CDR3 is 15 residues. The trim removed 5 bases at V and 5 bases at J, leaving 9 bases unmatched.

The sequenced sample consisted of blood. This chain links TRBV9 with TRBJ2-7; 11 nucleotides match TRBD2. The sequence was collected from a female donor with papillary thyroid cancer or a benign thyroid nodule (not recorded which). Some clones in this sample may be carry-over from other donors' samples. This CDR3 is CASSATSGVAHEQYF. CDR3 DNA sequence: TGTGCCAGCAGTGCGACTAGCGGGGTAGCACACGAGCAGTACTTC.